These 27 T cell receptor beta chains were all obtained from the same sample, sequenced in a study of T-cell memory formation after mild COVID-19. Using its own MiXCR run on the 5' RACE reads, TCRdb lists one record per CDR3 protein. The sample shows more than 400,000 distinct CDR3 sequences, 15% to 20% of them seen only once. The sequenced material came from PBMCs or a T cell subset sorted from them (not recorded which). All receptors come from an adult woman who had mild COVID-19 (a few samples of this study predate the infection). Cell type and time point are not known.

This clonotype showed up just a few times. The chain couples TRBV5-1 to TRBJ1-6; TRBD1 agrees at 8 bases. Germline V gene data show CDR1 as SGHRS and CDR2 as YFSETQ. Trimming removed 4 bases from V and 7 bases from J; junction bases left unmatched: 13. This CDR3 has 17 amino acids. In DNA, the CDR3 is TGCGCCAGCAGCGACAGGCCGACAGGGGCATTAAATTCACCCCTCCACTTT. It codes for CASSDRPTGALNSPLHF.

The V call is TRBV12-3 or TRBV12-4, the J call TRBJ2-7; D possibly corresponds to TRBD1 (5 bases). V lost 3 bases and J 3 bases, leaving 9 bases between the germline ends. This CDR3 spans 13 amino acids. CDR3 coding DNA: TGTGCCAGCAGTTTCAGGGCTGGCTACGAGCAGTACTTC. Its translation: CASSFRAGYEQYF.

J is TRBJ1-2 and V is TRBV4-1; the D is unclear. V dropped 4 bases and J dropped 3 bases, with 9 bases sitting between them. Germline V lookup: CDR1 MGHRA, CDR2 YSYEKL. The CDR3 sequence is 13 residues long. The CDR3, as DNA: TGCGCCAGCAGCCGGACCTCGGACTATGGCTACACCTTC. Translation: CASSRTSDYGYTF.

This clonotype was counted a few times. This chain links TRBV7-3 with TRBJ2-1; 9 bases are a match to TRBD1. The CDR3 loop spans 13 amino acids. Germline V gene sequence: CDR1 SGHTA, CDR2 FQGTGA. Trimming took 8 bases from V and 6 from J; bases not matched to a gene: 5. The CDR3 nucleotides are TGTGCCAGCGGGGACAGGGTGTCCAATGAGCAGTTCTTC. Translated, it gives CASGDRVSNEQFF.

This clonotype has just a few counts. The CDR3 sequence: CASSYTGQTMNTEAFF. CDR3 in DNA: TGTGCCAGCAGTTACACGGGACAGACCATGAACACTGAAGCTTTCTTT. V usage is TRBV6-6 and J usage is TRBJ1-1; 7 nucleotides match TRBD1. The CDR3 is 16 residues long. CDR1 MNHNY and CDR2 SVGAGI come from the germline V gene (reference sequence). J was trimmed by 0 bases and V by 2 bases; bases with no gene match: 6.

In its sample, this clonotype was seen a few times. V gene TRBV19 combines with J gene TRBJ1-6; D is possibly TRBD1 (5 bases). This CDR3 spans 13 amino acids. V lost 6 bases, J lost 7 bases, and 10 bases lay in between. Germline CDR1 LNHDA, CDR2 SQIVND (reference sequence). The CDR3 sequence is CASSTGTNSPLHF. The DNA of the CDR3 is TGTGCCAGTAGCACCGGGACCAATTCACCCCTCCACTTT.

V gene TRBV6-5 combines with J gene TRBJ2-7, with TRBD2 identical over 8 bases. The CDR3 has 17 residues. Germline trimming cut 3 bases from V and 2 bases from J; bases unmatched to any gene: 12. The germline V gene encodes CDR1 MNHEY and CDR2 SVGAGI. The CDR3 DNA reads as TGTGCCAGCAGTTATGGGGTTGGTAGCGGGGAGACCTACGAGCAGTACTTC. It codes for CASSYGVGSGETYEQYF.

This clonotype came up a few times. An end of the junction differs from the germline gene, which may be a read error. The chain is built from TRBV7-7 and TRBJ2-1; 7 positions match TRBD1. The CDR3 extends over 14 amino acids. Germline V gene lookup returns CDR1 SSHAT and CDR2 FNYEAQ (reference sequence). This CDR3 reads CASSPDRASNEQFF. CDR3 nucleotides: TGTGCTAGCAGTCCCGACAGGGCCTCCAATGAGCAGTTCTTC.

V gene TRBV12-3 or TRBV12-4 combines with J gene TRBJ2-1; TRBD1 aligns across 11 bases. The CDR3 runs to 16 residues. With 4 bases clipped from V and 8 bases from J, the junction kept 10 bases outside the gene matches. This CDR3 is CASSSHGQGATYEQFF. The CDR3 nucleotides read TGTGCCAGCAGTTCCCACGGACAGGGGGCGACGTATGAGCAGTTCTTC.

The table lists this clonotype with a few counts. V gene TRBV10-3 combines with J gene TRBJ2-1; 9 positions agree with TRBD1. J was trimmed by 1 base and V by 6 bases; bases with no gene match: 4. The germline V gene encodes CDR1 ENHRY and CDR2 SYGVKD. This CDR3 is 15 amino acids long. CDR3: CAIRGQGRSYNEQFF. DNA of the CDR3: TGTGCCATCAGGGGACAGGGACGGTCCTACAATGAGCAGTTCTTC.

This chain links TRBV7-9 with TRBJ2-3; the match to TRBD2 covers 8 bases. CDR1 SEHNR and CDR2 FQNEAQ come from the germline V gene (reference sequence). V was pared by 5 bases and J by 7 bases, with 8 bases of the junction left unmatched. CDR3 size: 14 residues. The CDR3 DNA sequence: TGTGCCAGCAGCCCAGGACTAGCTGAACATACGCAGTATTTT. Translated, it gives CASSPGLAEHTQYF.

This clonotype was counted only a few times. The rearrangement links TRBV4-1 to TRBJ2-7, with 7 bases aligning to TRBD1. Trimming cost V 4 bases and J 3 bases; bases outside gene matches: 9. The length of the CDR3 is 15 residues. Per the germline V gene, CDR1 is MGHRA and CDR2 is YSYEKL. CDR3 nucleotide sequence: TGCGCCAGCAGCCCGACCCAGACAGGGAGCTACGAGCAGTACTTC. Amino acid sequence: CASSPTQTGSYEQYF.

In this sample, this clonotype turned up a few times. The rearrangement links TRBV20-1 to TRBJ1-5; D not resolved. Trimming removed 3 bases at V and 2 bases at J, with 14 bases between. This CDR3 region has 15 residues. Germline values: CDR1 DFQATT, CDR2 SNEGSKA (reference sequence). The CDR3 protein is CSASSGARGNQPQHF. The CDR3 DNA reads TGCAGTGCTAGTTCGGGAGCTAGGGGCAATCAGCCCCAGCATTTT.

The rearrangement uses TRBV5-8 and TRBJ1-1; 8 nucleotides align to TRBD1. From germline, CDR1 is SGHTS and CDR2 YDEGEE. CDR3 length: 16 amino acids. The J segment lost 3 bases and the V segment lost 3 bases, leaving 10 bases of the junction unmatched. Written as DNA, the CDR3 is TGTGCCAGCAGCTCGGGGGCTGGACAGGGTGACACTGAAGCTTTCTTT. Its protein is CASSSGAGQGDTEAFF.

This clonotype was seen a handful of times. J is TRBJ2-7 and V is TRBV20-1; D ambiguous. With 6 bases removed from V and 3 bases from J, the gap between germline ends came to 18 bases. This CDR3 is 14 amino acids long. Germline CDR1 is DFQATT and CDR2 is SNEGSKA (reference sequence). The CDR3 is CSARPRLVLYEQYF. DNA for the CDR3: TGCAGTGCAAGACCCCGCCTAGTCCTCTACGAGCAGTACTTC.

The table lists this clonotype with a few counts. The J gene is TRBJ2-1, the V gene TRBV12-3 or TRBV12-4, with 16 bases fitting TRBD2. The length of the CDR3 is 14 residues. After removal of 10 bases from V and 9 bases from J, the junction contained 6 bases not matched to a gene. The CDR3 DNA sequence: TGTGCCATCGGGACTAGCGGGGGGGCGACTGAGCAGTTCTTC. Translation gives CAIGTSGGATEQFF.

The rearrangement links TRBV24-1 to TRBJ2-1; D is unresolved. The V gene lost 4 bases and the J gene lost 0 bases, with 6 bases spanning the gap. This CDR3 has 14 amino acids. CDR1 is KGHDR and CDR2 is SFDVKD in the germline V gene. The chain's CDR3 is CATSDPRSYNEQFF. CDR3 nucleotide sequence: TGTGCCACCAGTGACCCCCGCTCCTACAATGAGCAGTTCTTC.

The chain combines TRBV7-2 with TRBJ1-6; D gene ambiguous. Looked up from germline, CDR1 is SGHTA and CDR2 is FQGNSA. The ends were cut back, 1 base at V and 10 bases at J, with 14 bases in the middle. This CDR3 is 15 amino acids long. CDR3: CASSLDPVPESPLHF. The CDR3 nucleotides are TGTGCCAGCAGCTTAGATCCCGTTCCAGAATCACCCCTCCACTTT.

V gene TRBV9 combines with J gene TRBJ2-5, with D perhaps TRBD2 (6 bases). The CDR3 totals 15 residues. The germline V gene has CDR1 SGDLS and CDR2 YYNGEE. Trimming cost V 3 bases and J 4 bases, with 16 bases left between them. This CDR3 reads CASSGAGGLTETQYF. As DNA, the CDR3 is TGTGCCAGCAGCGGGGCTGGGGGACTGACAGAGACCCAGTACTTC.

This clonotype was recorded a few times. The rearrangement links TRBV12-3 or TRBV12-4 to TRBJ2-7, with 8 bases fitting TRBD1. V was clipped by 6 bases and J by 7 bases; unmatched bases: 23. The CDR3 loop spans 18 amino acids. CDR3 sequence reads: CASSPLQGVIGFQVEQYF. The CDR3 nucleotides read TGTGCCAGCAGCCCCCTACAGGGGGTGATAGGATTCCAAGTTGAGCAGTACTTC.

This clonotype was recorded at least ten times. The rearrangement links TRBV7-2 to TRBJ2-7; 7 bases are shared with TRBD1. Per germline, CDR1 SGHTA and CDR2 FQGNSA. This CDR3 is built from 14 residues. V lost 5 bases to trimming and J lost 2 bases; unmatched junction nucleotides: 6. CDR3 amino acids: CASSREQGTYEQYF. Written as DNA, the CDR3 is TGTGCCAGCAGCAGAGAACAGGGGACCTACGAGCAGTACTTC.

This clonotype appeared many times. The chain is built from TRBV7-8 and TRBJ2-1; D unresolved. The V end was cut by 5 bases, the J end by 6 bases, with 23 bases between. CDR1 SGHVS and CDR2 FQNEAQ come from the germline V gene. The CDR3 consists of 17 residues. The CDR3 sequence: CASSLPLGTAAGNEQFF. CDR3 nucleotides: TGTGCCAGCAGCCTCCCCCTTGGTACGGCGGCAGGCAATGAGCAGTTCTTC.

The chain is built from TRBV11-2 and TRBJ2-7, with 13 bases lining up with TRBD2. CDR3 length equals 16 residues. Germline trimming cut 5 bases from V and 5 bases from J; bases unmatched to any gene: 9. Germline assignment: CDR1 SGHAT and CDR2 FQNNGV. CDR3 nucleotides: TGTGCCAGCAGCCCACTAGCGGGAGGGCGCATCAACGAGCAGTACTTC. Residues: CASSPLAGGRINEQYF.

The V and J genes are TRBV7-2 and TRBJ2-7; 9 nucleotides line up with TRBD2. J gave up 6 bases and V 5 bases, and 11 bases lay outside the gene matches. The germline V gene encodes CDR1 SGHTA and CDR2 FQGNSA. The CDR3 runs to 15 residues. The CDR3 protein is CASSPTSGLSGEQYF. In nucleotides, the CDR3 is TGTGCCAGCAGCCCGACTAGCGGACTTTCGGGCGAGCAGTACTTC.

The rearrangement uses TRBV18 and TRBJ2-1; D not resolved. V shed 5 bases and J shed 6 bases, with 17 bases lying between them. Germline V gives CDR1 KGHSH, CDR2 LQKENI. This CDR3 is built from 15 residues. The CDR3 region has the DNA TGTGCCAGCTCAGCCACCAATCCGTCGACCAATGAGCAGTTCTTC. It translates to CASSATNPSTNEQFF.

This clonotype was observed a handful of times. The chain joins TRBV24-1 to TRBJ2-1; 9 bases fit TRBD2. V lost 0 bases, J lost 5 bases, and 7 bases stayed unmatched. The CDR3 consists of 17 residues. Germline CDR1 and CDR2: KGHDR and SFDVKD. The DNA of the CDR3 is TGTGCCACCAGTGATTTGGCTAGCGGGATGGCCCACAATGAGCAGTTCTTC. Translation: CATSDLASGMAHNEQFF.

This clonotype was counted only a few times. This chain's CDR3 is CASSLVPGLWNEQFF. The CDR3 DNA follows: TGCGCCAGCAGCTTGGTGCCAGGTCTGTGGAATGAGCAGTTCTTC. The chain combines TRBV5-1 with TRBJ2-1, with unresolved D. Trimming shortened V by 0 bases and J by 7 bases, and 14 bases separated the two germline ends. The CDR3 loop spans 15 amino acids. Germline CDR1 is SGHRS and CDR2 is YFSETQ. Supplemented by reference TRBV5-1 and TRBJ2-1, the full variable domain reads KAGVTQTPRYLIKTRGQQVTLSCSPISGHRSVSWYQQTPGQGLQFLFEYFSETQRNKGNFPGRFSGRQFSNSRSEMNVSTLELGDSALYLCASSLVPGLWNEQFFGPGTRLTVL.